This section outlines one TCR beta chain sequence together with its context. Its specificity is not known. This entry belongs to a study of CD8+ T cells in alopecia areata. Study information: Treatment of the treated patients consisted of oral tofacitinib, 5 to 10 mg twice daily.

Germline CDR1 and CDR2: MNHEY and SVGAGI. Trimming removed 8 bases at V and 7 bases at J, with 12 bases between. The CDR3 consists of 12 residues. The sequencing template was cDNA reverse transcribed from extracted RNA. Method: immunoSEQ multiplex PCR; TCRdb's copy keeps in-frame clones and lacks some. Of around 180,000 clones listed, roughly 66% are singletons. General study points: Scalp samples also contribute reads from the resident alphabeta T cells found in normal skin. Any link of baseline CD8+ expansion to response, resting on one nonresponder, remains uncertain.

Treatment meaning: oral pan-JAK inhibitor, 5-10 mg twice daily. The chain is built from TRBV6-5 and TRBJ2-1, with D unresolved. This sequence was found in a human donor with alopecia areata. The sequencing here drew on CD4+ T cells sorted from blood, taken at week 24, from a patient treated with tofacitinib. Here the CDR3 reads CASQARANEQFF. CDR3 DNA sequence: TGTGCCAGCCAGGCTCGGGCTAATGAGCAGTTCTTC.